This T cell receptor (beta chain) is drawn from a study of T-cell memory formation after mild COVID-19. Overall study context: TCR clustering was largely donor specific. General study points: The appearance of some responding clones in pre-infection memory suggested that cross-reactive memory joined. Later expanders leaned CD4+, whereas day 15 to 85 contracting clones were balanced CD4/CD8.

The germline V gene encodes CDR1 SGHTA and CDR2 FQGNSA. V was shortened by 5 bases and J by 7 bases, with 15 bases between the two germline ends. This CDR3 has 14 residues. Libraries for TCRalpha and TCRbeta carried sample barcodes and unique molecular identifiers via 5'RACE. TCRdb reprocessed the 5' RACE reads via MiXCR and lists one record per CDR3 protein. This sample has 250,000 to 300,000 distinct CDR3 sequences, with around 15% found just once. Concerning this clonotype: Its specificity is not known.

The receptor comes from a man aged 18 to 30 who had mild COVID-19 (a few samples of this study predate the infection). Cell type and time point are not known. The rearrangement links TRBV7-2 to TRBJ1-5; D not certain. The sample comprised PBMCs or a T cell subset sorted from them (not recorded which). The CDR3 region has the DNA TGTGCCAGCAGCCCCGACCGGGCAGTCCAGCCCCAGCATTTT. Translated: CASSPDRAVQPQHF.